This TCR beta chain was documented in a study of CD8 T cells in ankylosing spondylitis. Whole-study results and caveats: Previous work reported some of these motif variants in the synovial fluid and blood of reactive arthritis. Matched ankylosing spondylitis synovial fluid reportedly showed significant enrichment of disease-linked clones. Seemingly distinctive of ankylosing spondylitis blood was a TCR beta motif formed by eight highly homologous variants.

By quantitative 5'-RACE with molecular barcodes, the TCR beta libraries were made. TCRdb processed the 5' RACE reads anew with MiXCR; each CDR3 protein has one entry. This sample carries approximately 250,000 distinct CDR3 sequences, 8% to 11% of them seen once, and the ten largest clones take approximately 2.5%. Ten or more counts support this clonotype. Its antigen is currently unknown. Trimming cost V 6 bases and J 10 bases; bases outside gene matches: 10. The CDR3 sequence is 13 residues long. CDR1 DFQATT and CDR2 SNEGSKA come from the germline V gene (reference sequence). Sequencing was carried out using blood, either unsorted or a sorted T cell fraction (not recorded which). The chain employs TRBV20-1 and TRBJ2-1, with TRBD2 matching 9 bases. The TCR was taken from a male donor with ankylosing spondylitis or in good health (not recorded which). The CDR3 spells CSASGGGAGEQFF. In DNA form, the CDR3 reads TGCAGTGCAAGTGGCGGGGGGGCAGGGGAGCAGTTCTTC.